These 10 T cell receptor beta chains share one sample of origin, sequenced in a study of blood T cell repertoires in COVID-19. Data came from immunoSEQ multiplex PCR; TCRdb stores just in-frame clones and leaves some out. The sample consists of under 200,000 clones, around 84% of them appearing once. The sequenced sample consisted of peripheral blood. The receptors were gathered from a middle-aged man with acute or convalescent COVID-19.

This chain links TRBV27 with TRBJ2-2, with 8 nucleotides matching TRBD1. Germline loops: CDR1 MNHEY, CDR2 SMNVEV (reference sequence). Trimming cost V 1 base and J 1 base; bases outside gene matches: 2. The CDR3 is 16 residues long. CDR3 bases: TGTGCCAGCAGTTTATGGGGGACAGGGAACACCGGGGAGCTGTTTTTT. It yields the protein CASSLWGTGNTGELFF.

The chain couples TRBV11-2 to TRBJ2-1, with 8 positions matching TRBD2. The CDR3 covers 16 residues. V was clipped by 1 base and J by 4 bases; unmatched bases: 6. From germline, CDR1 is SGHAT and CDR2 FQNNGV. CDR3 bases: TGTGCCAGCAGCTTAGCTGGCGGGGGGCCTTACAATGAGCAGTTCTTC. Protein sequence: CASSLAGGGPYNEQFF.

In DNA form, the CDR3 reads TGTGCCAGCGCCAAGGACAGATCTTCCTATGGCTACACCTTC. Translation gives CASAKDRSSYGYTF. This sequence joins TRBV18 and TRBJ1-2, with D perhaps TRBD1 (6 bases). The CDR3 runs to 14 residues. V lost 8 bases, J lost 4 bases, and 17 bases lay in between. Per germline, CDR1 KGHSH and CDR2 LQKENI. Variable domain in full (rest from reference TRBV18 and TRBJ1-2): NAGVMQNPRHLVRRRGQEARLRCSPMKGHSHVYWYRQLPEEGLKFMVYLQKENIIDESGMPKERFSAEFPKEGPSILRIQQVVRGDSAAYFCASAKDRSSYGYTFGSGTRLTVV.

The J gene is TRBJ2-2, the V gene TRBV7-2; D is possibly TRBD1 (5 bases). The CDR3 has 15 residues. CDR1 and CDR2 from the germline V gene are SGHTA and FQGNSA. Between the trimmed V and J ends, which lost 1 base and 8 bases, there was a span of 14 bases. DNA for the CDR3: TGTGCCAGCAGCTTAGAGGACACCTTAGTAGGGGAGCTGTTTTTT. As protein: CASSLEDTLVGELFF.

This chain joins TRBV4-3 and TRBJ2-2, with D maybe TRBD2 (7 bases). Germline lookup yields CDR1 LGHNA and CDR2 YSLEER. CDR3 length: 13 residues. Trimming removed 2 bases from V and 7 bases from J, with 8 bases in between. CDR3 nucleotides: TGCGCCAGCAGCCAAAGGGGGGGCGGGGAGCTGTTTTTT. It codes for CASSQRGGGELFF.

This clone was observed a single time. The chain uses TRBV4-2 and TRBJ2-3; 12 bases are shared with TRBD2. CDR1 is LGHNA and CDR2 is YNFKEQ in the germline V gene. The CDR3 is 15 amino acids. The J segment lost 5 bases and the V segment lost 6 bases, leaving 6 bases of the junction unmatched. CDR3 coding DNA: TGTGCCAGCAGTCCTAGCGGGGGGGCCGAAGATACGCAGTATTTT. It is translated as CASSPSGGAEDTQYF.

CDR3 DNA sequence: TGTGCCAGCAGTGAAGCTCGCGCTGGAAACACCATATATTTT. It yields the protein CASSEARAGNTIYF. This rearrangement joins TRBV2 to TRBJ1-3; no clear D. Germline V gene sequence: CDR1 SNHLY, CDR2 FYNNEI. The CDR3 runs to 14 residues. V was clipped by 0 bases and J by 2 bases, with 5 bases between them. Full variable domain (remainder filled in from reference TRBV2 and TRBJ1-3): EPEVTQTPSHQVTQMGQEVILRCVPISNHLYFYWYRQILGQKVEFLVSFYNNEISEKSEIFDDQFSVERPDGSNFTLKIRSTKLEDSAMYFCASSEARAGNTIYFGEGSWLTVV.

CDR3 amino acids: CASRRDTPNTEAFF. The CDR3 nucleotides are TGTGCCAGCAGAAGGGACACTCCGAACACTGAAGCTTTCTTT. The rearrangement joins TRBV6-5 to TRBJ1-1; a weak D match, TRBD1 (6 bases). Trimming pared 6 bases from V and 1 base from J, leaving 12 bases between. The CDR3 extends over 14 amino acids. From germline, CDR1 is MNHEY and CDR2 SVGAGI.

The chain uses TRBV7-2 and TRBJ1-5; TRBD1 is a possible D gene (6 bases). Germline V gene data show CDR1 as SGHTA and CDR2 as FQGNSA. V lost 5 bases, J lost 2 bases, and 13 bases lay in between. CDR3 length: 15 amino acids. Here the CDR3 reads CASSIAGVGNQPQHF. The CDR3 nucleotides read TGTGCCAGCAGCATCGCAGGGGTCGGCAATCAGCCCCAGCATTTT.

This chain connects TRBV30 to TRBJ1-4; no firm D call. There are 14 residues in the CDR3. CDR1 and CDR2 from the germline V gene are GTSNPN and SVGIG (reference sequence). Deletions cut 2 bases from V and 8 bases from J, with 15 bases between. The DNA of the CDR3 is TGTGCCTGGAGTCCCCCAGTGCTGAAAGAAAAACTGTTTTTT. Translated, it gives CAWSPPVLKEKLFF.